This passage covers 27 T cell receptor beta chains from one sample sequenced in a study of molecular identifiers for immune sequencing clone quantification. One entry per CDR3 protein, called by TCRdb with MiXCR from the PCR reads. The table includes 490,000 or so distinct CDR3 sequences, 20% to 25% detected once. Material: naive CD8+ T cells from blood, with Jurkat cell RNA spiked in. Subset: FACS-sorted CD8+CD4-CCR7+CD45RA+ naive T cells. All receptors derive from a human donor in good health. Some libraries in this study had Jurkat cell RNA spiked in.

This clonotype was counted many times. The chain is built from TRBV6-5 and TRBJ2-2; D possibly uses TRBD1 or TRBD2 (5 bases each). Germline V gene lookup returns CDR1 MNHEY and CDR2 SVGAGI. The CDR3 runs to 16 residues. Trimming left V 0 bases short and J 7 bases short, with 15 bases between. This CDR3 reads CASSYSNWGSGGELFF. CDR3 nucleotide sequence: TGTGCCAGCAGTTACTCGAATTGGGGGTCGGGCGGGGAGCTGTTTTTT.

Worth noting for this clonotype: This may come from a read error, since a much larger clone is one base off. CDR3 loop: CASSFSVAAGDNSLLHF. The CDR3 DNA reads TGTGCCAGCAGCTTTTCGGTAGCGGCGGGAGATAATTCACTCCTCCACTTT. V gene TRBV7-9 combines with J gene TRBJ1-6, with D unresolved. Germline CDR1 and CDR2: SEHNR and FQNEAQ (reference sequence). CDR3 length equals 17 residues.

This clonotype was counted between two and nine times. This rearrangement joins TRBV4-2 to TRBJ1-1; D possibly corresponds to TRBD1 (5 bases). V was cut by 1 base and J by 2 bases, with 8 bases left in between. From germline, CDR1 is LGHNA and CDR2 YNFKEQ. CDR3 length: 14 amino acids. CDR3: CASSQAGTNTEAFF. CDR3 coding DNA: TGTGCCAGCAGCCAAGCAGGGACTAACACTGAAGCTTTCTTT.

This clonotype was recorded many times. The chain is built from TRBV7-2 and TRBJ2-7, with D maybe TRBD1 (6 bases). The germline gives CDR1 SGHTA, CDR2 FQGNSA. V was trimmed by 1 base and J by 1 base, leaving 8 bases between them. The CDR3 covers 14 residues. The CDR3 reads CASSLVTGSYEQYF. DNA of the CDR3: TGTGCCAGCAGCTTAGTTACAGGGTCCTACGAGCAGTACTTC.

As to this clonotype: A much more abundant neighbour one base away suggests this may be a read error. The chain recombines TRBV28 with TRBJ2-7, with 12 nucleotides matching TRBD2. The J call may be faulty, since TRBJ2-1 better matches the DNA end. CDR1 and CDR2 (germline): MDHEN, SYDVKM. This CDR3 region has 18 residues. This CDR3 reads CASSFPTSGGTSKGEQFF. CDR3 nucleotides: TGTGCCAGCAGTTTCCCTACTAGCGGGGGGACCTCTAAGGGTGAGCAGTTCTTC.

As for this clonotype: One base away lies a much larger clone, so this may be a sequencing read error. This chain uses TRBV2 with TRBJ1-1, with D maybe TRBD1 (5 bases). V was pared by 6 bases and J by 7 bases, with 18 bases between. The germline CDR1 and CDR2 sequences are SNHLY and FYNNEI. The CDR3 loop spans 14 amino acids. For the CDR3, the DNA is TGTGCCAGCAGCGACAGTGGGCTCTGGGGTGAAGCTTTCTTT. Translating gives CASSDSGLWGEAFF.

V usage is TRBV6-2 or TRBV6-3 and J usage is TRBJ1-1, with no clear D. The germline CDR1 and CDR2 sequences are MNHEY and SVGEGT. V lost 6 bases, J lost 7 bases, and 21 bases lay in between. The CDR3 is made up of 15 amino acids. For the CDR3, the DNA is TGTGCCAGCAGCTACGACGCGCTGATAGGGAATGAAGCTTTCTTT. It encodes CASSYDALIGNEAFF.

The chain carries TRBV6-1 and TRBJ2-5, with D possibly matching TRBD1 (7 bases). With 7 bases removed from V and 1 base from J, the gap between germline ends came to 28 bases. Germline CDR1 MNHNS, CDR2 SASEGT. This CDR3 is built from 19 residues. The CDR3 sequence: CASKDREREEWGLQETQYF. DNA of the CDR3: TGTGCCAGCAAAGACAGGGAGAGAGAGGAATGGGGACTCCAAGAGACCCAGTACTTC.

Notes on this clonotype: A much larger clone differs from this one at a single base, so this may be a read error. Likely a read error: the CDR3 ends without its conserved phenylalanine or tryptophan. This sequence joins TRBV5-6 and TRBJ2-2; 11 positions match TRBD2. Trimming took 2 bases from V and 4 from J; bases not matched to a gene: 4. From germline, CDR1 is SGHDT and CDR2 YYEEEE. This CDR3 has 16 amino acids. In DNA form, the CDR3 reads TGTGCCAGCAGCTTCACTAGCGGGAGAGGCACCGGGGAGCTGTTTCTT. It is translated as CASSFTSGRGTGELFL.

This clonotype was seen repeatedly, ten times or more. The chain recombines TRBV4-1 with TRBJ2-7; 9 bases match TRBD2. V shed 1 base, J shed 1 base, and the junction held 5 bases outside the gene matches. Germline V CDR1 and CDR2: MGHRA, YSYEKL. This CDR3 spans 16 amino acids. The CDR3 DNA follows: TGCGCCAGCAGCCAAGTATCGGCGGGAGGGTCCTACGAGCAGTACTTC. Protein sequence: CASSQVSAGGSYEQYF.

This clonotype was seen a few times. The chain recombines TRBV7-2 with TRBJ1-3; no definite D call. The CDR3 contains 18 residues. The V end lost 3 bases, the J end lost 6 bases, and 24 bases lay between the germline ends. CDR1 and CDR2 (germline): SGHTA, FQGNSA. DNA of the CDR3: TGTGCCAGCAGCTTCTTTATCGACGGTTCTCGCACCGCAAACACCATATATTTT. Translation: CASSFFIDGSRTANTIYF. Full variable domain (outside the CDR3, taken from reference TRBV7-2 and TRBJ1-3): GAGVSQSPSNKVTEKGKDVELRCDPISGHTALYWYRQSLGQGLEFLIYFQGNSAPDKSGLPSDRFSAERTGGSVSTLTIQRTQQEDSAVYLCASSFFIDGSRTANTIYFGEGSWLTVV.

Worth noting for this clonotype: No conserved phenylalanine or tryptophan is present at the end of the CDR3, so a read error is the likely explanation. This chain links TRBV20-1 with TRBJ1-4, with D uncertain. The CDR3 totals 13 residues. V dropped 6 bases and J dropped 5 bases, with 13 bases sitting between them. Germline V gene sequence: CDR1 DFQATT, CDR2 SNEGSKA (reference sequence). The CDR3, as DNA: TGCAGTGCCATAAGACCGATGAATGAAAAACTGTTTTCT. It yields the protein CSAIRPMNEKLFS.

The rearrangement uses TRBV4-3 and TRBJ1-5; no firm D call. The germline gives CDR1 LGHNA, CDR2 YSLEER. This CDR3 is built from 16 residues. The V end lost 0 bases, the J end lost 5 bases, and 14 bases lay between the germline ends. The CDR3 is CASSQDLYSRDQPQHF. Written as DNA, the CDR3 is TGCGCCAGCAGCCAAGATCTTTATTCCCGCGATCAGCCCCAGCATTTT.

This rearrangement joins TRBV7-6 to TRBJ2-7; no clear D gene. The germline gives CDR1 SGHVS, CDR2 FNYEAQ. The CDR3 covers 14 residues. V lost 7 bases to trimming and J lost 2 bases, with 15 bases between them. In DNA, the CDR3 is TGTGCCAGCACCGAACGGCCAGAAACCTACGAGCAGTACTTC. Translated: CASTERPETYEQYF.

The genes are TRBV7-9 and TRBJ2-1; 7 bases match TRBD2. The CDR3 runs to 14 residues. V shed 7 bases, J shed 7 bases, and the junction held 10 bases outside the gene matches. CDR1 and CDR2 from the germline V gene are SEHNR and FQNEAQ (reference sequence). The CDR3 DNA reads as TGTGCCAGCACTACATGGGGAGGGCGGAATGAGCAGTTCTTC. Translated, it gives CASTTWGGRNEQFF.

Many counts were recorded for this clonotype. The chain couples TRBV7-6 to TRBJ1-1; the match to TRBD1 covers 7 bases. CDR1 SGHVS and CDR2 FNYEAQ come from the germline V gene. The J segment lost 3 bases and the V segment lost 6 bases, leaving 7 bases of the junction unmatched. This CDR3 region has 14 residues. The CDR3 loop reads CASRPDRAYTEAFF. CDR3 coding DNA: TGTGCCAGCAGACCCGACAGGGCTTACACTGAAGCTTTCTTT.

This clonotype occurred many times. The J gene is TRBJ1-4, the V gene TRBV18; D is undetermined. V was clipped by 3 bases and J by 0 bases, with 14 bases between them. There are 17 residues in the CDR3. Per the germline V gene, CDR1 is KGHSH and CDR2 is LQKENI. The CDR3 here is CASSPADETSTNEKLFF. The CDR3 region has the DNA TGTGCCAGCTCACCTGCTGACGAAACCTCAACTAATGAAAAACTGTTTTTT.

The chain combines TRBV4-3 with TRBJ1-3; D unclear. Trimming cost V 0 bases and J 0 bases, with 12 bases left between them. Germline CDR1 LGHNA, CDR2 YSLEER. The CDR3 spans 17 residues. The CDR3 spells CASSQDVGRSSGNTIYF. The DNA of the CDR3 is TGCGCCAGCAGCCAAGATGTGGGCAGAAGCTCTGGAAACACCATATATTTT.

As regards this clonotype: One end of the junction is discordant with germline, which a read error may explain. The chain recombines TRBV27 with TRBJ1-5, with 8 bases aligning to TRBD1. This CDR3 is 16 amino acids long. Germline assignment: CDR1 MNHEY and CDR2 SMNVEV (reference sequence). The CDR3 DNA reads TGTGCCAGCAGTCGACAGGGGTCGGAAGAAAATCATCCCCAGCATTTT. As protein: CASSRQGSEENHPQHF.

This chain joins TRBV6-5 and TRBJ2-5; 10 nucleotides align to TRBD2. Trimming cost V 4 bases and J 0 bases; bases outside gene matches: 14. Germline CDR1 and CDR2: MNHEY and SVGAGI. The CDR3 contains 19 residues. For the CDR3, the DNA is TGTGCCAGCAGTTCCACTCTCCTAGCGGGAGTAAGCCACCAAGAGACCCAGTACTTC. Translating gives CASSSTLLAGVSHQETQYF.

There are a few counts of this clonotype. The chain joins TRBV5-1 to TRBJ2-7, with D possibly TRBD1 on 6 matching bases. Trimming stripped 4 bases from V and 6 bases from J, with 14 bases between. The CDR3 has 13 amino acids. The germline gives CDR1 SGHRS, CDR2 YFSETQ. CDR3 sequence (DNA): TGCGCCAGCAGCCAACAGGGATTTGGCGAGCAGTACTTC. It translates to CASSQQGFGEQYF. The complete variable domain, with remaining parts taken from reference TRBV5-1 and TRBJ2-7, reads KAGVTQTPRYLIKTRGQQVTLSCSPISGHRSVSWYQQTPGQGLQFLFEYFSETQRNKGNFPGRFSGRQFSNSRSEMNVSTLELGDSALYLCASSQQGFGEQYFGPGTRLTVT.

This clonotype has a handful of counts. J is TRBJ2-1 and V is TRBV5-1; D is perhaps TRBD1 (5 bases). CDR3 length: 13 residues. Per the germline V gene, CDR1 is SGHRS and CDR2 is YFSETQ. Trimming took 4 bases from V and 9 from J, leaving 14 bases between them. Here the CDR3 reads CASSIIDSPEQFF. As DNA, the CDR3 is TGCGCCAGCAGCATAATAGACAGTCCTGAGCAGTTCTTC.

As for this clonotype: Since a much larger clone is just one base distant, this may be a read error. The chain is built from TRBV7-8 and TRBJ2-1, with TRBD2 matching 8 bases. Germline V gene data show CDR1 as SGHVS and CDR2 as FQNEAQ. This CDR3 region has 19 residues. Losses at the gene ends were 7 bases for V and 0 bases for J; bases not matched to a gene: 17. CDR3 region: CASTKGAGGGRSSYNEQFF. DNA for the CDR3: TGTGCCAGCACGAAGGGTGCTGGCGGGGGGCGTAGCTCCTACAATGAGCAGTTCTTC.

The rearrangement uses TRBV20-1 and TRBJ2-2; D assignment may be TRBD1 or TRBD2 (5 bases each). This CDR3 has 12 residues. Germline V gives CDR1 DFQATT, CDR2 SNEGSKA (reference sequence). Trimming stripped 6 bases from V and 6 bases from J, with 11 bases between. CDR3 in DNA: TGCAGTGCAGGGGACGACCCCGGGGAGCTGTTTTTT. Protein sequence: CSAGDDPGELFF.

The chain joins TRBV12-3 or TRBV12-4 to TRBJ1-5, with D maybe TRBD1 (5 bases). CDR3 length: 14 residues. Deletions cut 1 base from V and 4 bases from J, with 8 bases between. The CDR3 DNA sequence: TGTGCCAGCAGTTTAGGGACAACAAATCAGCCCCAGCATTTT. This encodes CASSLGTTNQPQHF.

This clonotype was seen a single time. Because the CDR3 is missing its conserved closing phenylalanine or tryptophan, this is likely a read error. This chain links TRBV12-3 or TRBV12-4 with TRBJ2-5; 9 bases are a match to TRBD1. This CDR3 is 14 amino acids long. V lost 6 bases and J lost 2; bases outside the gene matches: 4. CDR3 coding DNA: TGTGCCAGCAGCTTCGGGACAGGGCAAGAGACCCAGTACCTC. As protein: CASSFGTGQETQYL.

The CDR3 region is CASGYSGSEETQYF. The CDR3 bases are TGTGCCAGCGGTTATAGCGGGAGTGAAGAGACCCAGTACTTC. This sequence joins TRBV12-3 or TRBV12-4 and TRBJ2-5; 9 bases fit TRBD2. J was trimmed by 3 bases and V by 8 bases; bases with no gene match: 7. The CDR3 is 14 residues long.